A selection of T cell receptor beta chains follows, all from one sample in a study of T cells in Graves' hyperthyroidism and ophthalmopathy. TCRdb processed the multiplex PCR reads anew with MiXCR; each CDR3 protein has one entry. The sample shows around 350,000 distinct CDR3 sequences, roughly 13% of them seen only once. The source material was blood. Source of these receptors: a woman aged 18-29 years with Graves' hyperthyroidism. CDR3s include the opening cysteine and the closing phenylalanine or tryptophan. The order of the fields is D gene, V gene, J gene, CDR3 length, clone size, CDR3 protein, CDR3 DNA. The D gene is left open where the match is weak. A clone size is listed for some rows: how often the clone was seen (once, few, many), or a class if it is expanded.

d_gene: TRBD1; v_gene: TRBV2; j_gene: TRBJ1-6; len: 14; abundance: many; CDR3aa: CASSPGQGNSPLHF; CDR3nt: TGTGCCAGCAGTCCGGGACAGGGTAATTCACCCCTCCACTTT
d_gene: -; v_gene: TRBV15; j_gene: TRBJ2-1; len: 10; abundance: few; CDR3aa: CATSGNEQFF; CDR3nt: TGTGCCACCAGCGGAAATGAGCAGTTCTTC
d_gene: TRBD2; v_gene: TRBV18; j_gene: TRBJ2-7; len: 15; abundance: many; CDR3aa: CASSRSSGPSYEQYF; CDR3nt: TGTGCCAGCTCACGATCTAGCGGGCCCTCCTACGAGCAGTACTTC
d_gene: TRBD1; v_gene: TRBV28; j_gene: TRBJ2-2; len: 17; abundance: many; CDR3aa: CASSLTGLRGINGELFF; CDR3nt: TGTGCCAGCAGTTTAACAGGCCTCAGGGGGATTAACGGGGAGCTGTTTTTT
d_gene: -; v_gene: TRBV29-1; j_gene: TRBJ2-1; len: 13; abundance: many; CDR3aa: CSVDTLHHNEQFF; CDR3nt: TGCAGCGTTGACACACTTCACCACAATGAGCAGTTCTTC
d_gene: TRBD1; v_gene: TRBV11-2; j_gene: TRBJ1-3; len: 15; abundance: many; CDR3aa: CASSLTTGAGNTIYF; CDR3nt: TGTGCCAGCAGCCTGACCACAGGGGCTGGAAACACCATATATTTT
d_gene: -; v_gene: TRBV18; j_gene: TRBJ1-3; len: 16; abundance: few; CDR3aa: CASSPGSGFSGNTIYF; CDR3nt: TGTGCCAGCTCCCCGGGGAGCGGCTTCTCTGGAAACACCATATATTTT
d_gene: -; v_gene: TRBV10-3; j_gene: TRBJ1-5; len: 15; abundance: few; CDR3aa: CAISESGNSNQPQHF; CDR3nt: TGTGCCATCAGTGAGTCAGGCAATAGCAATCAGCCCCAGCATTTT
d_gene: -; v_gene: TRBV3-1; j_gene: TRBJ2-7; len: 13; abundance: many; CDR3aa: CASSRRGEYEQYF; CDR3nt: TGTGCCAGCAGCCGCAGGGGTGAATACGAGCAGTACTTC
d_gene: TRBD2; v_gene: TRBV28; j_gene: TRBJ2-3; len: 17; abundance: many; CDR3aa: CASTLSTSGPGGDTQYF; CDR3nt: TGTGCCAGCACCCTATCGACTAGCGGTCCAGGGGGAGATACGCAGTATTTT
d_gene: -; v_gene: TRBV9; j_gene: TRBJ1-2; len: 16; abundance: many; CDR3aa: CASSLSGGQHNYGYTF; CDR3nt: TGTGCCAGCAGCCTTAGTGGGGGACAACATAACTATGGCTACACCTTC
d_gene: TRBD2; v_gene: TRBV2; j_gene: TRBJ2-1; len: 19; abundance: many; CDR3aa: CASSEGGLAGGWYVREQFF; CDR3nt: TGTGCCAGCAGTGAGGGGGGACTAGCGGGGGGCTGGTACGTGCGTGAGCAGTTCTTC
d_gene: TRBD1; v_gene: TRBV18; j_gene: TRBJ1-2; len: 15; abundance: few; CDR3aa: CASSPPGQVLDGYTF; CDR3nt: TGTGCCAGCTCACCCCCGGGACAGGTCCTGGATGGCTACACCTTC
d_gene: -; v_gene: TRBV5-6; j_gene: TRBJ1-6; len: 16; abundance: few; CDR3aa: CASSLTGSSYNSPLHF; CDR3nt: TGTGCCAGCAGCTTGACAGGGAGCTCCTATAATTCACCCCTCCACTTT
d_gene: -; v_gene: TRBV30; j_gene: TRBJ2-7; len: 14; abundance: -; CDR3aa: CAWSVYSKAYEQYF; CDR3nt: TGTGCCTGGAGTGTATATAGCAAGGCCTACGAGCAGTACTTC
d_gene: TRBD1; v_gene: TRBV7-9; j_gene: TRBJ2-2; len: 13; abundance: many; CDR3aa: CARPRDSSGELFF; CDR3nt: TGTGCCAGACCCCGGGACAGCTCCGGGGAGCTGTTTTTT
d_gene: -; v_gene: TRBV29-1; j_gene: TRBJ1-4; len: 10; abundance: many; CDR3aa: CSVGDEKLFF; CDR3nt: TGCAGCGTTGGGGATGAAAAACTGTTTTTT
d_gene: -; v_gene: TRBV28; j_gene: TRBJ2-2; len: 17; abundance: many; CDR3aa: CASSRWPGRGNTGELFF; CDR3nt: TGTGCCAGCAGCCGGTGGCCCGGACGGGGAAACACCGGGGAGCTGTTTTTT
d_gene: -; v_gene: TRBV20-1; j_gene: TRBJ2-7; len: 12; abundance: many; CDR3aa: CRAGMDSYEQYF; CDR3nt: TGCAGGGCCGGTATGGACTCCTACGAGCAGTACTTC
d_gene: TRBD1; v_gene: TRBV11-2; j_gene: TRBJ1-1; len: 14; abundance: many; CDR3aa: CASSLDGQGARAFF; CDR3nt: TGTGCCAGCAGCTTAGATGGGCAGGGGGCGCGGGCTTTCTTT
d_gene: TRBD1; v_gene: TRBV28; j_gene: TRBJ2-2; len: 15; abundance: many; CDR3aa: CASSSGQGNTGELFF; CDR3nt: TGTGCCAGCAGTTCGGGACAGGGGAACACCGGGGAGCTGTTTTTT
d_gene: -; v_gene: TRBV9; j_gene: TRBJ2-5; len: 13; abundance: -; CDR3aa: CASSVGLGETQYF; CDR3nt: TGTGCCAGCAGCGTAGGGCTAGGTGAGACCCAGTACTTC
d_gene: -; v_gene: TRBV3-1; j_gene: TRBJ1-6; len: 12; abundance: many; CDR3aa: CASRDVNSPLHF; CDR3nt: TGTGCCTCCCGGGATGTCAATTCACCCCTCCACTTT
d_gene: -; v_gene: TRBV28; j_gene: TRBJ1-2; len: 16; abundance: many; CDR3aa: CASSLPRVLNNYGYTF; CDR3nt: TGTGCCAGCAGTTTACCCAGGGTCCTCAATAACTATGGCTACACCTTC
d_gene: -; v_gene: TRBV9; j_gene: TRBJ2-2; len: 15; abundance: many; CDR3aa: CASSPGAANTGELFF; CDR3nt: TGTGCCAGCAGCCCAGGGGCCGCGAACACCGGGGAGCTGTTTTTT
d_gene: -; v_gene: TRBV20-1; j_gene: TRBJ2-7; len: 12; abundance: few; CDR3aa: CSASNEFYEQYF; CDR3nt: TGCAGTGCTAGTAACGAGTTCTACGAGCAGTACTTC
d_gene: -; v_gene: TRBV5-8; j_gene: TRBJ2-4; len: 17; abundance: many; CDR3aa: CASSLAAGPLAKNIQYF; CDR3nt: TGTGCCAGCAGCTTGGCCGCAGGTCCACTAGCCAAAAACATTCAGTACTTC
d_gene: -; v_gene: TRBV12-3/TRBV12-4; j_gene: TRBJ2-3; len: 17; abundance: many; CDR3aa: CASSSPLYESSTDTQYF; CDR3nt: TGTGCCAGCAGTTCACCCCTGTACGAGAGTAGCACAGATACGCAGTATTTT
d_gene: -; v_gene: TRBV6-1; j_gene: TRBJ1-1; len: 12; abundance: -; CDR3aa: CASYGDNTEAFF; CDR3nt: TGTGCCAGCTATGGGGACAACACTGAAGCTTTCTTT
d_gene: TRBD2; v_gene: TRBV7-2; j_gene: TRBJ2-1; len: 17; abundance: many; CDR3aa: CASSRKDSGRRRNEQFF; CDR3nt: TGTGCCAGCAGCAGGAAGGATAGCGGGAGAAGGCGCAATGAGCAGTTCTTC
d_gene: -; v_gene: TRBV11-2; j_gene: TRBJ1-1; len: 15; abundance: many; CDR3aa: CASSLLAGGYTEAFF; CDR3nt: TGTGCCAGCAGCCTCCTGGCGGGGGGTTACACTGAAGCTTTCTTT
d_gene: -; v_gene: TRBV25-1; j_gene: TRBJ2-1; len: 16; abundance: -; CDR3aa: CASSEFGREGFNEQFF; CDR3nt: TGTGCCAGCAGTGAATTCGGGCGGGAAGGGTTCAATGAGCAGTTCTTC
d_gene: -; v_gene: TRBV27; j_gene: TRBJ2-1; len: 13; abundance: many; CDR3aa: CASSLSGGHEQFF; CDR3nt: TGTGCCAGCAGTTTATCTGGGGGCCATGAGCAGTTCTTC
d_gene: TRBD1; v_gene: TRBV6-1; j_gene: TRBJ1-4; len: 15; abundance: many; CDR3aa: CASSRRDRGNEKLFF; CDR3nt: TGTGCCAGCAGTCGCCGGGACAGGGGAAATGAAAAACTGTTTTTT
d_gene: TRBD2; v_gene: TRBV27; j_gene: TRBJ2-3; len: 17; abundance: many; CDR3aa: CASSPVGEGPSTDTQYF; CDR3nt: TGTGCCAGCAGTCCCGTGGGGGAGGGCCCTAGCACAGATACGCAGTATTTT
d_gene: -; v_gene: TRBV7-8; j_gene: TRBJ1-5; len: 16; abundance: -; CDR3aa: CASSFDSGVSNQPQHF; CDR3nt: TGTGCCAGCAGCTTCGATTCAGGGGTGAGCAATCAGCCCCAGCATTTT
d_gene: -; v_gene: TRBV5-6; j_gene: TRBJ2-5; len: 13; abundance: -; CDR3aa: CASSAGAGETQYF; CDR3nt: TGTGCCAGCAGTGCAGGGGCTGGGGAGACCCAGTACTTC
d_gene: -; v_gene: TRBV19; j_gene: TRBJ1-5; len: 14; abundance: many; CDR3aa: CASSTRGSNQPQHF; CDR3nt: TGTGCCAGTAGTACCAGAGGGAGCAATCAGCCCCAGCATTTT
d_gene: TRBD2; v_gene: TRBV30; j_gene: TRBJ2-1; len: 14; abundance: many; CDR3aa: CAWRPWGGSNEQFF; CDR3nt: TGTGCCTGGAGGCCTTGGGGCGGGAGTAATGAGCAGTTCTTC
d_gene: TRBD1; v_gene: TRBV10-3; j_gene: TRBJ1-1; len: 13; abundance: many; CDR3aa: CAINTGGNTEAFF; CDR3nt: TGTGCCATCAATACAGGGGGGAACACTGAAGCTTTCTTT